This T cell receptor (beta chain) is from a study of T cell changes during pregnancy in multiple sclerosis. The table came from immunoSEQ multiplex PCR; TCRdb's copy has only in-frame clones and leaves some out. This repertoire shows tens of thousands of clones, around 90% found once; its top ten account for roughly 0.74%. Germline-derived CDR1 and CDR2 are LNHDA and SQIVND (reference sequence). The CDR3 totals 15 residues. The V and J ends lost 3 bases and 2 bases respectively, with 10 bases between them. This receptor was obtained from a female donor with multiple sclerosis, enrolled in a pregnancy study. This rearrangement joins TRBV19 to TRBJ1-4; D is unclear. The sequenced sample was CD4+ T cells from peripheral blood mononuclear cells, obtained in the first trimester of pregnancy. The CDR3 DNA is TGTGCCAGTAGTATTGAGGGAAGGACTAATGAAAAACTGTTTTTT. Amino acids: CASSIEGRTNEKLFF.